Reported below is one T cell receptor (beta chain). It lacks a known antigen. Base quality data are lacking; no much larger clone is found one base away. This sample stems from a study of blood T cell repertoires in COVID-19 (dated by TCRdb to the early 2020s). As for the study more broadly: Samples from collaborators originated in the United States, Italy and Spain and spanned both the acute and convalescent phases of COVID-19. The material from the prospective study consisted of cDNA or gDNA derived from T cells, B-cell-depleted T cells, or PBMCs. The dataset comprised deeply sampled blood TCRbeta repertoires from subjects exposed to, actively infected with, or recovered from COVID-19. The repertoires were made available in a free public database intended to serve as a resource for research on the immune response to SARS-CoV-2. The samples were drawn from the first 160 participants of the ongoing ImmuneRACE study and from more than 1,000 subjects provided by 6 global collaborators. A de-identified subject ID, COVID-19 status, age in years and sex were almost always included in the sample metadata. Where available, HLA class I and class II types were obtained from metadata supplied by the sample provider rather than from assay-based typing.

The collaborating institutions used their own protocols to collect whole blood in K2EDTA tubes. Collaborator samples were shipped for TCRbeta analysis as frozen whole blood, isolated PBMCs, or DNA extracted from either sample type. What the work shows at the level of the full study, not this receptor alone: The amount of clinical and demographic metadata varied by source and participant and was provided uncurated.

CDR3 length: 15 amino acids, cysteine to phenylalanine. The kept DNA is CDR3 alone, 45 bases in frame from the first base. Based on the germline V gene, the CDR1 and CDR2 sequences are ENHRY and SYGVKD. V and J are truncated by 6 bases and 5 bases respectively, leaving an intervening sequence of 19 bases. The immunoSEQ Assay, a bias-controlled multiplex PCR, was used to amplify TCRbeta CDR3 regions from genomic DNA. The published analysis was carried out like this. Nucleated cell counts per sample were estimated from amplification of reference gene primers within the assay. To quantify the absolute abundance of each unique TCRbeta CDR3 rearrangement, sequence reads were collapsed and filtered. For each sample, productive Simpson clonality was calculated as the square root of Simpson's diversity index across productive rearrangements. In TCRdb, the immuneACCESS table is reduced to in-frame sequences with V and J assigned. These tables do not hold every clone; where another copy was compared, an unresolved V gene accounts for under half, and the others remain unexplained. D and trimming were read from the DNA, whereas the V and J calls and clone size are those reported in that table. For this sample the table gives approximately 90,000 clones, of which about 90% were detected only once. Approximately 7% of the sample rests with the top ten.

This TCR came from a human donor with acute or convalescent COVID-19. The donor label of this sample is uncertain. The sequence joins TRBV10-3 to TRBJ1-1, and the D gene may be TRBD1, 5 bases matching. Sequenced material: peripheral blood. The DNA reads as follows: TGTGCCATCAGAAACTGGGGGGGTCTGCGGACTGAAGCTTTCTTT. Translated, this is CAIRNWGGLRTEAFF.